Below, 21 T cell receptor beta chains from the same sample are listed, as sequenced in a study of spatial heterogeneity in lung cancer. TCRdb re-derived calls from the 5' RACE reads in MiXCR, one entry per CDR3 protein. This table holds more than 65,000 distinct CDR3 sequences, 7% to 9% found once. The time point was: sample taken at primary tumor resection. The sample here was PBMCs, taken at surgery. These TCRs come from a male donor with early-stage non-small cell lung cancer.

This clonotype was recorded many times. CDR3 coding DNA: TGCAGCGTTGAAACAAGTGGAGGTTCACCCCTCCACTTT. Translating gives CSVETSGGSPLHF. The genes are TRBV29-1 and TRBJ1-6; D is unclear. CDR1 is SQVTM, CDR2 ANQGSEA, per germline. Deletions cut 2 bases from V and 9 bases from J, with 11 bases between. The CDR3 runs to 13 residues.

At least ten counts were recorded for this clonotype. The chain employs TRBV29-1 and TRBJ1-1; D is possibly TRBD1 (5 bases). Germline-derived CDR1 and CDR2 are SQVTM and ANQGSEA. CDR3 length equals 13 residues. The V gene lost 4 bases and the J gene lost 0 bases, with 9 bases spanning the gap. The CDR3 is CSVAGQLNTEAFF. DNA for the CDR3: TGCAGCGTTGCGGGGCAGTTGAACACTGAAGCTTTCTTT.

In its sample, this clonotype was seen many times. V gene TRBV20-1 combines with J gene TRBJ1-1; the D is unclear. The CDR3 is made up of 13 amino acids. V was cut by 0 bases and J by 4 bases, with 9 bases left in between. CDR1 DFQATT and CDR2 SNEGSKA come from the germline V gene (reference sequence). CDR3 protein: CSARDLVGTEAFF. CDR3 nucleotides: TGCAGTGCTAGAGATCTCGTGGGCACTGAAGCTTTCTTT.

The V and J genes are TRBV7-9 and TRBJ2-3; 12 bases align to TRBD1. Germline CDR1 SEHNR, CDR2 FQNEAQ (reference sequence). The CDR3 is made up of 14 amino acids. Trimming at V came to 5 bases and at J to 7 bases, leaving 4 bases not matched to a gene. The DNA of the CDR3 is TGTGCCAGCAGCGCAGGGACAGGGGGCCATACGCAGTATTTT. It yields the protein CASSAGTGGHTQYF.

This clonotype was seen repeatedly, ten times or more. V usage is TRBV5-1 and J usage is TRBJ2-1; D possibly corresponds to TRBD1 (6 bases). CDR1 is SGHRS, CDR2 YFSETQ, per germline. This CDR3 contains 16 residues. The V end lost 3 bases, the J end lost 4 bases, and 17 bases lay between the germline ends. The CDR3 loop reads CASSSVGTQRYNEQFF. CDR3 DNA: TGCGCCAGCAGCTCCGTAGGGACACAGAGATACAATGAGCAGTTCTTC.

This clonotype was found a few times. This chain joins TRBV12-3 or TRBV12-4 and TRBJ2-6; D might be TRBD1 (5 bases). V dropped 7 bases and J dropped 0 bases, with 16 bases sitting between them. This CDR3 contains 17 residues. The CDR3 spells CASIARTDSSGANVLTF. DNA for the CDR3: TGTGCCAGCATTGCTCGTACCGACAGCTCTGGGGCCAACGTCCTGACTTTC.

This clonotype was counted many times. This chain uses TRBV9 with TRBJ2-2; D may be TRBD2 (5 bases). The CDR3 loop spans 14 amino acids. V lost 0 bases, J lost 6 bases, and 9 bases lay in between. The V gene's germline CDR1 is SGDLS and CDR2 YYNGEE. In DNA form, the CDR3 reads TGTGCCAGCAGCGTAGGAGGGTCGGCCGGGGAGCTGTTTTTT. It is translated as CASSVGGSAGELFF.

At least ten counts were recorded for this clonotype. V usage is TRBV4-1 and J usage is TRBJ1-2; the D gene is possibly TRBD1 (5 bases). CDR1 and CDR2 from the germline V gene are MGHRA and YSYEKL. This CDR3 has 15 residues. V lost 1 base, J lost 2 bases, and 11 bases lay in between. The CDR3 here is CASSQVPGSNYGYTF. The CDR3 DNA follows: TGCGCCAGCAGCCAAGTACCAGGGTCCAACTATGGCTACACCTTC.

This clonotype was seen a few times. The chain recombines TRBV5-1 with TRBJ1-1; D unresolved. The length of the CDR3 is 12 residues. Looked up from germline, CDR1 is SGHRS and CDR2 is YFSETQ. Trimming shortened V by 7 bases and J by 0 bases, and 7 bases separated the two germline ends. The CDR3 DNA reads as TGCGCCAGCGGACCTTTGAACACTGAAGCTTTCTTT. Translation gives CASGPLNTEAFF. The variable domain in full, with the rest retrieved from reference TRBV5-1 and TRBJ1-1, is KAGVTQTPRYLIKTRGQQVTLSCSPISGHRSVSWYQQTPGQGLQFLFEYFSETQRNKGNFPGRFSGRQFSNSRSEMNVSTLELGDSALYLCASGPLNTEAFFGQGTRLTVV.

Only a few counts were recorded for this clonotype. The rearrangement uses TRBV20-1 and TRBJ2-7; D might be TRBD2 (6 bases). The germline V gene has CDR1 DFQATT and CDR2 SNEGSKA (reference sequence). This CDR3 has 14 residues. V lost 3 bases to trimming and J lost 3 bases, with 15 bases between them. The CDR3 sequence is CSASAGGSVYEQYF. CDR3 nucleotide sequence: TGCAGTGCTAGTGCCGGAGGGTCAGTCTACGAGCAGTACTTC.

The V gene is TRBV12-3 or TRBV12-4, the J gene TRBJ2-1, with D perhaps TRBD2 (6 bases). Deletions cut 4 bases from V and 0 bases from J, with 10 bases between. CDR3 length equals 15 residues. The CDR3: CASSYSGISYNEQFF. Here the CDR3 DNA reads TGTGCCAGCAGTTATAGCGGAATCTCCTACAATGAGCAGTTCTTC.

This clonotype was detected many times. The CDR3: CASIEGLAEYNEQFF. CDR3 coding DNA: TGTGCCAGCATCGAAGGACTAGCGGAGTACAATGAGCAGTTCTTC. This chain connects TRBV7-2 to TRBJ2-1; 10 positions agree with TRBD2. The CDR3 has 15 amino acids. Per the germline V gene, CDR1 is SGHTA and CDR2 is FQGNSA. The V gene end was trimmed by 7 bases and the J gene end by 4 bases; junction bases not matched to a gene: 7.

This clonotype was counted at least ten times. The J gene is TRBJ2-2, the V gene TRBV29-1, with no clear D. The CDR3 totals 14 residues. The germline CDR1 and CDR2 sequences are SQVTM and ANQGSEA. V was pared by 4 bases and J by 3 bases, with 12 bases between. CDR3 in DNA: TGCAGCGTTGGGGCCGGGTCGGACACCGGGGAGCTGTTTTTT. Its translation: CSVGAGSDTGELFF.

This CDR3 is CASSSTFWDRGREGSPLHF. The DNA for the CDR3 is TGTGCCAGCAGCTCGACCTTCTGGGACAGGGGGCGCGAGGGGTCACCCCTCCACTTT. This chain links TRBV7-2 with TRBJ1-6, with 12 bases aligning to TRBD1. V lost 4 bases, J lost 10 bases, and 17 bases stayed unmatched. The germline CDR1 and CDR2 sequences are SGHTA and FQGNSA. This CDR3 spans 19 amino acids.

This clonotype was seen many times. The rearrangement joins TRBV7-8 to TRBJ2-2; perhaps TRBD2 as D (6 bases). With 3 bases removed from V and 6 bases from J, the gap between germline ends came to 17 bases. The CDR3 is 16 residues long. Germline V gene sequence: CDR1 SGHVS, CDR2 FQNEAQ. The CDR3 is CASSFFSGGIPGELFF. The CDR3 nucleotides are TGTGCCAGCAGCTTCTTTAGCGGAGGGATCCCCGGGGAGCTGTTTTTT.

This chain links TRBV12-5 with TRBJ1-1, with a possible D match to TRBD1 (5 bases). This CDR3 comprises 13 residues. CDR1 and CDR2 from the germline V gene are LGHNT and FRNRAP. V dropped 6 bases and J dropped 9 bases, with 17 bases sitting between them. For the CDR3, the DNA is TGTGCTAGTGGCCTGGACACCCAAAAACAAGCTTTCTTT. Amino acids: CASGLDTQKQAFF.

This clonotype was seen many times. The genes are TRBV7-2 and TRBJ2-1, with D maybe TRBD2 (6 bases). Trimming shortened V by 5 bases and J by 1 base, and 9 bases separated the two germline ends. The CDR3 totals 14 residues. In germline, CDR1 is SGHTA, CDR2 FQGNSA. The CDR3 nucleotides are TGTGCCAGCAGCCCCAGCGGGTCCTACAATGAGCAGTTCTTC. Its protein is CASSPSGSYNEQFF.

This clonotype showed up just a few times. This sequence joins TRBV7-3 and TRBJ2-3; no clear D. V was cut by 5 bases and J by 4 bases, with 10 bases left in between. CDR1 SGHTA and CDR2 FQGTGA come from the germline V gene. The CDR3 runs to 13 residues. CDR3 amino acids: CASSPEGADTQYF. CDR3 sequence (DNA): TGTGCCAGCAGCCCGGAAGGAGCAGATACGCAGTATTTT.

This clonotype appeared a few times. The J gene is TRBJ2-1, the V gene TRBV9; TRBD2 aligns across 9 bases. CDR1 and CDR2 (germline): SGDLS, YYNGEE. Trimming cost V 0 bases and J 9 bases; bases outside gene matches: 4. The CDR3 totals 14 residues. The CDR3 spells CASSVEIAGVEQFF. For the CDR3, the DNA is TGTGCCAGCAGCGTAGAAATAGCGGGAGTTGAGCAGTTCTTC.

This clonotype occurred many times. CDR3 sequence (DNA): TGTGCCAGCAGCAAGGACGGGGGCAAGCGGGAAAAACTGTTTTTT. Residues: CASSKDGGKREKLFF. The V and J genes are TRBV9 and TRBJ1-4, with TRBD1 as a possible D gene (6 bases). The CDR3 loop spans 15 amino acids. V lost 4 bases to trimming and J lost 8 bases, with 18 bases between them. Germline assignment: CDR1 SGDLS and CDR2 YYNGEE.

There are many counts of this clonotype. V usage is TRBV10-3 and J usage is TRBJ1-2, with 9 bases that match TRBD1. V was pared by 9 bases and J by 3 bases, with 5 bases of the junction left unmatched. Germline loops: CDR1 ENHRY, CDR2 SYGVKD. The CDR3 has 13 residues. CDR3 DNA sequence: TGTGCCATTTCCCGGGACAGGGACTATGGCTACACCTTC. Translated: CAISRDRDYGYTF.